This T cell receptor (beta chain) is drawn from a study of regulatory and conventional T cells in RAG deficiency. General observations from the study: Compared with controls, unique Treg TCR beta sequences dropped about 110-fold in Omenn syndrome and CID/AS. Shorter CDR3s in all patient subsets; >80% Treg-Tconv overlap in Omenn.

This CDR3 spans 17 amino acids. Germline V CDR1 and CDR2: SEHNR, FQNEAQ (reference sequence). V lost 0 bases to trimming and J lost 5 bases, with 19 bases between them. Conventional CD4+ T cells were sorted from blood as CD25-low CD127-high cells. Profiled with immunoSEQ multiplex PCR; TCRdb holds only in-frame clones, not every one. The data show some 23,000 clones, around 92% seen once. On this clone itself: No antigen is known for it.

In addition, the sample was reused for a study of regulatory T cells. This second report adds: The PCR used 52 TRBV and 13 TRBJ primers. Patient repertoires had restricted TRB V-J pairs and skewed V and J usage, most in Tregs.

What was sequenced was CD4+ T cells sorted from blood. V is TRBV7-9 and J is TRBJ2-5; tentative D call: TRBD1 (6 bases). The receptor was isolated from a human donor in good health. The CDR3 protein is CASSLAYLRGRGETQYF. CDR3 in DNA: TGTGCCAGCAGCTTAGCGTACCTCAGGGGTAGGGGTGAGACCCAGTACTTC.